Sequencing of this T cell receptor (beta chain) was carried out in a study of T-cell reconstitution after alpha-beta-depleted transplantation in children. V lost 3 bases, J lost 4 bases, and 16 bases lay in between. The CDR3 is made up of 15 amino acids. Germline lookup yields CDR1 DFQATT and CDR2 SNEGSKA (reference sequence). Library preparation (for TCRbeta) was performed with unique molecular identifiers. TCRdb redid the calling of the PCR reads with MiXCR, one entry per CDR3 protein. The sample shows 200,000 or so distinct CDR3 sequences, around 8.4% of them seen only once. This clonotype showed up many times.

Sequences were derived from PBMCs, mostly from graft donor cells, sampled 360 days after TCRalphabeta/CD19-depleted stem cell transplant. The source of this sequence is a male patient between 2 and 15 years old who had a stem cell transplant for acute myeloid leukemia, so the T cells may come from the graft donor. The chain has TRBV20-1 and TRBJ1-5; no firm D call. CDR3 protein: CSASLGLGRNQPQHF. Written as DNA, the CDR3 is TGCAGTGCTAGTTTGGGATTGGGCAGGAATCAGCCCCAGCATTTT.